Presented here are 11 T cell receptor beta chains from one specimen sequenced in a study of long-term antiretroviral therapy in people with HIV. This was the immunoSEQ v3.0 assay at survey level. Method: immunoSEQ multiplex PCR; TCRdb's copy keeps in-frame clones and lacks some. Among around 31,000 clones, around nine tenths were seen once, and the ten largest hold 7% to 8%. Sequencing used unsorted PBMCs, obtained about 5 years before starting antiretroviral therapy. Source of these receptors: a man aged 50-59 years with HIV.

The chain carries TRBV6-1 and TRBJ2-1, with TRBD1 matching over 7 bases. CDR1 and CDR2 from the germline V gene are MNHNS and SASEGT. After removal of 6 bases from V and 4 bases from J, the junction contained 3 bases not matched to a gene. The length of the CDR3 is 13 residues. Here the CDR3 reads CASRGTAYNEQFF. CDR3 nucleotides: TGTGCCAGCAGGGGGACAGCTTACAATGAGCAGTTCTTC.

The genes are TRBV5-1 and TRBJ1-5; D may be TRBD1 (6 bases). V was cut by 2 bases and J by 4 bases, with 10 bases left in between. The CDR3 has 14 amino acids. CDR1 and CDR2 from the germline V gene are SGHRS and YFSETQ. The CDR3 nucleotides are TGCGCCAGCAGCTTCGGGGGCCGAAATCAGCCCCAGCATTTT. This gives the protein CASSFGGRNQPQHF.

The rearrangement joins TRBV23-1 to TRBJ2-7, with 9 bases that match TRBD1. TRBV23-1 is given ORF status, its function remaining uncertain. CDR3 length: 16 amino acids. The J segment lost 3 bases and the V segment lost 3 bases, leaving 9 bases of the junction unmatched. CDR3 coding DNA: TGCGCCAGCAGTCATCGCTCCGGGACAGGGATCTACGAGCAGTACTTC. Translation: CASSHRSGTGIYEQYF.

The CDR3 DNA is TGTGCCAGCAGCCGGGGAGGGGCAGGGGAGAACACTGAAGCTTTCTTT. It encodes CASSRGGAGENTEAFF. The chain has TRBV7-2 and TRBJ1-1, with a tentative D call TRBD1 (6 bases). In germline, CDR1 is SGHTA, CDR2 FQGNSA. V was pared by 5 bases and J by 1 base, with 17 bases between. The CDR3 spans 16 residues. The full variable domain, with the rest looked up from reference TRBV7-2 and TRBJ1-1, is GAGVSQSPSNKVTEKGKDVELRCDPISGHTALYWYRQSLGQGLEFLIYFQGNSAPDKSGLPSDRFSAERTGGSVSTLTIQRTQQEDSAVYLCASSRGGAGENTEAFFGQGTRLTVV.

The chain couples TRBV5-6 to TRBJ1-3, with 7 bases lining up with TRBD1. Trimming at V came to 5 bases and at J to 3 bases, leaving 17 bases not matched to a gene. This CDR3 region has 18 residues. The germline V gene has CDR1 SGHDT and CDR2 YYEEEE. Here the CDR3 reads CASSQLGGQSSGGNTIYF. The CDR3 region has the DNA TGTGCCAGCAGTCAACTGGGGGGACAGTCCTCGGGTGGAAACACCATATATTTT. Looking up the rest from reference TRBV5-6 and TRBJ1-3 gives the full variable domain: DAGVTQSPTHLIKTRGQQVTLRCSPKSGHDTVSWYQQALGQGPQFIFQYYEEEERQRGNFPDRFSGHQFPNYSSELNVNALLLGDSALYLCASSQLGGQSSGGNTIYFGEGSWLTVV.

V gene TRBV5-5 combines with J gene TRBJ1-1, with no clear D. The CDR3 is made up of 14 amino acids. Deletions cut 0 bases from V and 5 bases from J, with 11 bases between. CDR1 SGHKS and CDR2 YYEKEE come from the germline V gene (reference sequence). The CDR3 reads CASSLDWLGTEAFF. In DNA, the CDR3 is TGTGCCAGCAGCTTGGACTGGTTGGGTACTGAAGCTTTCTTT.

This clone has just one count. The genes are TRBV27 and TRBJ2-7, with D unclear. CDR1 is MNHEY and CDR2 is SMNVEV in the germline V gene (reference sequence). V was shortened by 4 bases and J by 2 bases, with 18 bases between the two germline ends. The CDR3 covers 16 residues. CDR3 in amino acids: CASSSRGRMSPYEQYF. The CDR3 DNA reads as TGTGCCAGCAGTTCTCGTGGACGGATGAGTCCCTACGAGCAGTACTTC.

V gene TRBV30 combines with J gene TRBJ1-1; D gene ambiguous. The CDR3 length is 12 residues. The germline V and J ends were trimmed by 5 bases and 6 bases, with 13 bases remaining between them. Germline-derived CDR1 and CDR2 are GTSNPN and SVGIG (reference sequence). In DNA form, the CDR3 reads TGTGCCTGGGGGTGGGGAGGATCTGAAGCTTTCTTT. Its translation is CAWGWGGSEAFF.

This clone turned up a few times. The chain is built from TRBV4-2 and TRBJ1-1; the D is unclear. Trimming shortened V by 0 bases and J by 6 bases, and 8 bases separated the two germline ends. The CDR3 has 13 residues. CDR1 and CDR2 (germline): LGHNA, YNFKEQ. CDR3 amino acids: CASSQDGESEAFF. DNA for the CDR3: TGTGCCAGCAGCCAAGATGGAGAGTCTGAAGCTTTCTTT.

The CDR3 nucleotides read TGTGCCAGCAGCTTAAGGCCAGACTATGGCTACACCTTC. Protein sequence: CASSLRPDYGYTF. The chain uses TRBV7-9 and TRBJ1-2; D remains unclear. V dropped 2 bases and J dropped 3 bases, with 7 bases sitting between them. Germline V lookup: CDR1 SEHNR, CDR2 FQNEAQ (reference sequence). The CDR3 sequence is 13 residues long.

CDR3 sequence reads: CASSVGSGRYTDTQYF. For the CDR3, the DNA is TGTGCCAGCAGCGTAGGAAGCGGGCGTTACACAGATACGCAGTATTTT. J is TRBJ2-3 and V is TRBV9, with D perhaps matching TRBD2 (6 bases). Germline V gene data show CDR1 as SGDLS and CDR2 as YYNGEE. Trimming pared 0 bases from V and 2 bases from J, leaving 13 bases between. There are 16 residues in the CDR3. The complete variable domain, with remaining parts taken from reference TRBV9 and TRBJ2-3, reads DSGVTQTPKHLITATGQRVTLRCSPRSGDLSVYWYQQSLDQGLQFLIQYYNGEERAKGNILERFSAQQFPDLHSELNLSSLELGDSALYFCASSVGSGRYTDTQYFGPGTRLTVL.